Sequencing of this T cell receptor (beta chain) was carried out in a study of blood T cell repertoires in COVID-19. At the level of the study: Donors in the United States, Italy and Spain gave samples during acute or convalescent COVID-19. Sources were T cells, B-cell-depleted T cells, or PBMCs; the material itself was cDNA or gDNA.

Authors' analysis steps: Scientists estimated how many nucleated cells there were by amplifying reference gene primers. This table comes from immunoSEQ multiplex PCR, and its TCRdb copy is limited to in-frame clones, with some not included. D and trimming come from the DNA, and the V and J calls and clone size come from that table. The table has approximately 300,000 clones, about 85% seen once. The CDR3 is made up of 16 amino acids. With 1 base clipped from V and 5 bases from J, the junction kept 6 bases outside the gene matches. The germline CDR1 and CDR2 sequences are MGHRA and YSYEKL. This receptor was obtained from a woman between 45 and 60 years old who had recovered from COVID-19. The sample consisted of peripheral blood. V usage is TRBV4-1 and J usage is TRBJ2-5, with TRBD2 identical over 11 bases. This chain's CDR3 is CASSQVETSGMETQYF. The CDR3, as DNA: TGCGCCAGCAGCCAAGTGGAGACTAGCGGGATGGAGACCCAGTACTTC.